This T cell receptor beta chain was sequenced in a study of cytomegalovirus exposure and HLA in healthy donors. Points from the study as a whole: Another analysis was done later, and it associated 16,951 TCR beta sequences with HLA alleles at 0.05 false discovery rate. In the analysis, some V segments, TRBV6-2 and TRBV6-3 included, were excluded as indistinguishable. Among the CMV-associated chains, a few were confirmed in vitro as specific for CMV antigens. Several top significant clusters appeared, in a later analysis, to be linked to common viral pathogens.

In the PCR, 60 Vbeta and 13 Jbeta primers were used. Sequenced by immunoSEQ multiplex PCR; TCRdb stores in-frame clones only, minus some. The sample has 150,000 to 200,000 clones, roughly 80% seen once; the top ten hold around 0.93%. On this clone: Antigen specificity is unknown.

The V end was cut by 4 bases, the J end by 5 bases, with 13 bases between. The CDR3 loop spans 14 amino acids. Germline V CDR1 and CDR2: LGHNA, YSLEER. Material for sequencing was PBMCs. The gene calls are TRBV4-3 and TRBJ2-3; no firm D call. The clonotype originates from a young man in good health and CMV-seronegative. For the CDR3, the DNA is TGCGCCAGCAGCCGAAACCGCGGTGGAGATACGCAGTATTTT. Its protein is CASSRNRGGDTQYF.